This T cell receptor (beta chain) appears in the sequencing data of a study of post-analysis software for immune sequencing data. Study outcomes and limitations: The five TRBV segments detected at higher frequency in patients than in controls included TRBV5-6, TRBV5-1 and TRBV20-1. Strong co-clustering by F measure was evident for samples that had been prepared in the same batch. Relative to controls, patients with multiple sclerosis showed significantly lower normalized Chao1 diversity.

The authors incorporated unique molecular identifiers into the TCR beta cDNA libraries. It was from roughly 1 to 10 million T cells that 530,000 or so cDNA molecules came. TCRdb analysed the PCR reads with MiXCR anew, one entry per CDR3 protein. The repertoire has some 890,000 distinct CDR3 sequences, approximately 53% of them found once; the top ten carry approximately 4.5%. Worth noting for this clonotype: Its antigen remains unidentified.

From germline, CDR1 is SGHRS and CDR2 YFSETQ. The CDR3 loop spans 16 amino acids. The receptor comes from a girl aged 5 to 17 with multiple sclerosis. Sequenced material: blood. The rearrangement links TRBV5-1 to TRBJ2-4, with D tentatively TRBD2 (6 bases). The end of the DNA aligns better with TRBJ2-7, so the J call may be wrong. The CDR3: CASSLARNVRDDEQYF. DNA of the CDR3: TGCGCCAGCAGCTTGGCCAGGAACGTGCGGGATGACGAGCAGTACTTC.